This TCR beta chain originates from a study of technical replicates of blood from several donors. CDR3 length: 17 residues. V dropped 1 base and J dropped 4 bases, with 19 bases sitting between them. Germline V gene sequence: CDR1 SGHRS, CDR2 YFSETQ. Repertoires were generated with immunoSEQ multiplex PCR, while TCRdb's copy carries only in-frame clones and drops some. The sample includes roughly 71,000 clones, 92% of them seen just once. The sample was T cells isolated from PBMCs. The sequence was collected from a human donor in good health. The J gene is TRBJ2-3, the V gene TRBV5-1, with a weak D call TRBD2 (6 bases). CDR3 region: CASSLFFRREVADTQYF. CDR3 nucleotides: TGCGCCAGCAGCTTGTTCTTTCGGAGGGAGGTGGCAGATACGCAGTATTTT.